Listed below are T cell receptor beta chains from one sample, sequenced in a study of shared clonotypes between healthy human individuals. Measured with immunoSEQ multiplex PCR; TCRdb has only the in-frame clones, and not every one. This sample has 650,000 to 700,000 clones, with less than 95% found just once. Sample: memory CD8+ T cells from PBMCs. The origin of the receptors is a man aged 18 to 30 in good health. Some clones in this sample may be carry-over from other donors' samples. CDR3s include the opening cysteine and the closing phenylalanine or tryptophan. D genes are given only for firm matches. Only part of the rows carry a size: once, few, many, or a class if the clone is expanded.

v_gene	j_gene	d_gene	abundance	CDR3aa	CDR3nt
TRBV5-1	TRBJ2-7	TRBD1	-	CASSPGTGPLGSNEQYF	TGCGCCAGCAGCCCCGGGACAGGGCCCCTGGGCAGCAACGAGCAGTACTTC
TRBV5-1	TRBJ2-1	-	-	CASSLSDEQFF	TGCGCCAGCAGCTTGTCGGATGAGCAGTTCTTC
TRBV13	TRBJ2-3	-	few	CASSLGVDTQYF	TGTGCCAGCAGCTTAGGGGTAGATACGCAGTATTTT
TRBV7-2	TRBJ1-5	-	-	CASSLVLGAVAQHF	TGTGCCAGCAGCTTAGTGTTGGGGGCGGTAGCCCAGCATTTT
TRBV12-5	TRBJ1-2	-	-	CASGLSPNYGYTF	TGTGCTAGTGGTTTGAGCCCCAACTATGGCTACACCTTC
TRBV29-1	TRBJ2-3	-	-	CSVVGRQPSTDTQYF	TGCAGCGTTGTTGGGAGGCAGCCTAGCACAGATACGCAGTATTTT
TRBV10-3	TRBJ2-7	-	-	CAIGGTDSYEQYF	TGTGCCATCGGGGGGACAGACTCCTACGAGCAGTACTTC
TRBV19	TRBJ1-2	TRBD1	-	CASSTGTGLPYGYTF	TGTGCCAGTAGTACCGGGACAGGGCTTCCTTATGGCTACACCTTC
TRBV7-9	TRBJ2-1	-	-	CASSSTGFWEQFF	TGTGCCAGCAGCTCTACTGGGTTTTGGGAGCAGTTCTTC
TRBV13	TRBJ2-1	TRBD2	-	CASSPVGLVAGENNEQFF	TGTGCCAGCAGCCCCGTCGGATTGGTAGCGGGAGAAAACAATGAGCAGTTCTTC
TRBV6-6	TRBJ2-3	TRBD2	few	CASILTSGGTDTQYF	TGTGCCAGCATCCTAACTAGCGGTGGCACAGATACGCAGTATTTT
TRBV28	TRBJ1-6	TRBD1	-	CASSRQGPSPLHF	TGTGCCAGCAGTCGACAGGGACCTTCACCCCTCCACTTT
TRBV13	TRBJ2-3	-	-	CASIGPGKRDTQYF	TGTGCCAGCATCGGGCCAGGGAAGAGAGATACGCAGTATTTT
TRBV10-3	TRBJ1-2	TRBD1	-	CAISESTGGTDGYTF	TGTGCCATCAGTGAGTCGACAGGGGGTACCGATGGCTACACCTTC
TRBV28	TRBJ2-7	TRBD2	-	CASRPPGLAVYEQYF	TGTGCCAGCAGACCTCCGGGACTAGCAGTCTACGAGCAGTACTTC
TRBV4-2	TRBJ1-1	-	-	CASSQGAEAFF	TGTGCCAGCAGCCAAGGGGCTGAAGCTTTCTTT
TRBV27	TRBJ2-2	-	-	CASSLSRGTANTGELFF	TGTGCCAGCAGTTTATCGAGGGGGACCGCGAACACCGGGGAGCTGTTTTTT
TRBV28	TRBJ2-3	-	-	CASSARLEYTDTQYF	TGTGCCAGCAGCGCTAGACTAGAGTACACAGATACGCAGTATTTT
TRBV7-8	TRBJ1-1	-	-	CASSLTQLGGTEAFF	TGTGCCAGCAGCTTAACCCAATTGGGGGGCACTGAAGCTTTCTTT
TRBV5-1	TRBJ2-1	TRBD1	-	CASSTWTGANEQFF	TGCGCCAGCAGCACCTGGACAGGGGCGAACGAGCAGTTCTTC
TRBV11-1	TRBJ2-7	-	-	CASSPHQSRAVQYF	TGTGCCAGCAGCCCCCATCAATCCAGGGCGGTACAGTACTTC
TRBV5-1	TRBJ2-1	-	-	CASSLTGIEQFF	TGCGCCAGCAGCTTAACAGGGATTGAGCAGTTCTTC
TRBV27	TRBJ2-5	TRBD1	-	CASSYRTGRETQYF	TGTGCCAGCAGTTATCGGACAGGGCGGGAGACCCAGTACTTC
TRBV19	TRBJ2-7	TRBD2	once	CASSFASGKYEQYF	TGTGCCAGTAGTTTCGCTAGCGGGAAATACGAGCAGTACTTC
TRBV28	TRBJ2-1	-	-	CASSLFEPNSYNEQFF	TGTGCCAGCAGTTTATTTGAGCCTAACTCCTACAATGAGCAGTTCTTC
TRBV5-1	TRBJ2-7	TRBD1	-	CASSLEGAQPYEQYF	TGCGCCAGCAGCTTGGAGGGGGCCCAGCCCTACGAGCAGTACTTC
TRBV29-1	TRBJ1-2	TRBD1	-	CSVEVSPTGEAFGYTF	TGCAGCGTTGAAGTTTCCCCGACAGGGGAGGCTTTTGGCTACACCTTC
TRBV2	TRBJ2-1	-	-	CASRRVAYNEQFF	TGTGCCAGCAGAAGGGTCGCCTACAATGAGCAGTTCTTC